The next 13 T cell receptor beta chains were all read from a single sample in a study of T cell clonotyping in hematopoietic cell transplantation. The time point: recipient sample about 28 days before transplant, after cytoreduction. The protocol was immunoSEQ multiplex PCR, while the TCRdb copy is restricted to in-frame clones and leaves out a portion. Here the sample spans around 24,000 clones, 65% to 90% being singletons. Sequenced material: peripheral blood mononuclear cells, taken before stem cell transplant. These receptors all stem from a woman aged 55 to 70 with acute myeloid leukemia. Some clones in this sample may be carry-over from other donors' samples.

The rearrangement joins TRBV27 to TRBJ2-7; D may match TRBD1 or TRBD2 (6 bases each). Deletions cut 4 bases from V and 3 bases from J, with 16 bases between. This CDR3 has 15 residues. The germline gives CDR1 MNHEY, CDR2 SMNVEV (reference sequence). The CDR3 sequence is CASSSPGGASYEQYF. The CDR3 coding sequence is TGTGCCAGCAGTTCCCCCGGGGGCGCGAGCTACGAGCAGTACTTC.

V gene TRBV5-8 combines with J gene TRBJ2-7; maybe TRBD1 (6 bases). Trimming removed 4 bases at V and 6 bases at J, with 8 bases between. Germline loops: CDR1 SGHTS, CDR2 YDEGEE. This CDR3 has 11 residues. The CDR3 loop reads CASSIGGEQYF. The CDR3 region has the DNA TGTGCCAGCAGCATAGGGGGCGAGCAGTACTTC.

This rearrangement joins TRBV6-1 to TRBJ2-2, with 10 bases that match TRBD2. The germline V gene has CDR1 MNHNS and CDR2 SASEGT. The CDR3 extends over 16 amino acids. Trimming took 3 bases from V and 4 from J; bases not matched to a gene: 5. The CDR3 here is CASSDRTSGFTGELFF. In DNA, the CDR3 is TGTGCCAGCAGTGATCGGACTAGCGGTTTCACCGGGGAGCTGTTTTTT.

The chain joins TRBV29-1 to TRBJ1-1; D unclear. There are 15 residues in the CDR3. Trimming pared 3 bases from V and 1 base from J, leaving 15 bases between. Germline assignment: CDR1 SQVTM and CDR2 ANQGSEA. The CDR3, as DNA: TGCAGCGTTGAGTTAGAGGCAGGTTGGAACACTGAAGCTTTCTTT. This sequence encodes CSVELEAGWNTEAFF. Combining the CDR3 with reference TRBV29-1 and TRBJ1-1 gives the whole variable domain SAVISQKPSRDICQRGTSLTIQCQVDSQVTMMFWYRQQPGQSLTLIATANQGSEATYESGFVIDKFPISRPNLTFSTLTVSNMSPEDSSIYLCSVELEAGWNTEAFFGQGTRLTVV.

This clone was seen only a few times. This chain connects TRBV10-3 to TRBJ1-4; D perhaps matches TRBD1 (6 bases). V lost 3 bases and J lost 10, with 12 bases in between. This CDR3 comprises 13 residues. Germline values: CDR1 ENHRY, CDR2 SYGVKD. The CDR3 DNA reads TGTGCCATCAGTGATGATGCACAGGGAAAACTGTTTTTT. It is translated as CAISDDAQGKLFF.

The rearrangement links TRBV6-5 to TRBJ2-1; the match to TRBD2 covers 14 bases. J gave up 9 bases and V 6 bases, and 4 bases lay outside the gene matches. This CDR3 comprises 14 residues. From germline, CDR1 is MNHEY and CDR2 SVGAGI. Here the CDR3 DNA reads TGTGCCAGCAGGGGACTAGCGGGAGTCGGTGAGCAGTTCTTC. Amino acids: CASRGLAGVGEQFF.

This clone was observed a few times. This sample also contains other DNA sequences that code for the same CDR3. In DNA, the CDR3 is TGTGCCAGCAGCCAAGGACCGGGTCGGAGCACTGAAGCTTTCTTT. This translates into CASSQGPGRSTEAFF. The V call is TRBV7-9, the J call TRBJ1-1; D unclear. Trimming shortened V by 5 bases and J by 4 bases, and 17 bases separated the two germline ends. CDR1 is SEHNR and CDR2 is FQNEAQ in the germline V gene (reference sequence). This CDR3 contains 15 residues.

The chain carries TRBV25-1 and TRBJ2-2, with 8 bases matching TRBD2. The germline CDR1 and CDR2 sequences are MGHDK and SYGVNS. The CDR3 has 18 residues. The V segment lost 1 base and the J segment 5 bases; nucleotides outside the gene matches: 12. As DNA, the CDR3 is TGTGCCAGCAGTGAATCGTTAATGGGGGCGGGAGGTACCGGGGAGCTGTTTTTT. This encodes CASSESLMGAGGTGELFF. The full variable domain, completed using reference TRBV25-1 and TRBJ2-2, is EADIYQTPRYLVIGTGKKITLECSQTMGHDKMYWYQQDPGMELHLIHYSYGVNSTEKGDLSSESTVSRIRTEHFPLTLESARPSHTSQYLCASSESLMGAGGTGELFFGEGSRLTVL.

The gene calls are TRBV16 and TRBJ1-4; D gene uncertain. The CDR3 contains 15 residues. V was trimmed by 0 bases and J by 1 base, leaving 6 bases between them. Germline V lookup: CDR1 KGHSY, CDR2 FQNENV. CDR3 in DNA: TGTGCCAGCAGCCAATCGGTGGAAACTAATGAAAAACTGTTTTTT. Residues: CASSQSVETNEKLFF.

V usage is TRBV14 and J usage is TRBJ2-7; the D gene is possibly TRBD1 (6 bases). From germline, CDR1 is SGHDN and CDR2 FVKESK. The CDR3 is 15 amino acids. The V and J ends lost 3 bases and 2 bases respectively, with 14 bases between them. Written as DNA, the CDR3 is TGTGCCAGCAGCCAGGTAAACAGGGTGACCTACGAGCAGTACTTC. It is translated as CASSQVNRVTYEQYF.

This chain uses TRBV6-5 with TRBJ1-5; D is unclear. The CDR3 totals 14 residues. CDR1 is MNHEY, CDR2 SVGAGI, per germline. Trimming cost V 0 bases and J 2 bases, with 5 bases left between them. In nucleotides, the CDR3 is TGTGCCAGCAGTTACTCCCAGGGCAATCAGCCCCAGCATTTT. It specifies CASSYSQGNQPQHF.

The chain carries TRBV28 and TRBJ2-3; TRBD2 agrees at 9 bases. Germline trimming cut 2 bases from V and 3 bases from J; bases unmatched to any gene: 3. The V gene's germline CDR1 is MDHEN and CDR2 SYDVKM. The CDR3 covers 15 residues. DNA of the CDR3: TGTGCCAGCAGTTTAGCGGGGGGGTGGACAGATACGCAGTATTTT. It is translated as CASSLAGGWTDTQYF.

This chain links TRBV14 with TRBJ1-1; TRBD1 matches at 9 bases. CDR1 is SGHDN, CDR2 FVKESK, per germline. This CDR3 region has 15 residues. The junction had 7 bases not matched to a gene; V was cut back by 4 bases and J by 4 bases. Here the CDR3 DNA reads TGTGCCAGCAGCCTCCGGGACAGGGTTAGCACTGAAGCTTTCTTT. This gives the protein CASSLRDRVSTEAFF.